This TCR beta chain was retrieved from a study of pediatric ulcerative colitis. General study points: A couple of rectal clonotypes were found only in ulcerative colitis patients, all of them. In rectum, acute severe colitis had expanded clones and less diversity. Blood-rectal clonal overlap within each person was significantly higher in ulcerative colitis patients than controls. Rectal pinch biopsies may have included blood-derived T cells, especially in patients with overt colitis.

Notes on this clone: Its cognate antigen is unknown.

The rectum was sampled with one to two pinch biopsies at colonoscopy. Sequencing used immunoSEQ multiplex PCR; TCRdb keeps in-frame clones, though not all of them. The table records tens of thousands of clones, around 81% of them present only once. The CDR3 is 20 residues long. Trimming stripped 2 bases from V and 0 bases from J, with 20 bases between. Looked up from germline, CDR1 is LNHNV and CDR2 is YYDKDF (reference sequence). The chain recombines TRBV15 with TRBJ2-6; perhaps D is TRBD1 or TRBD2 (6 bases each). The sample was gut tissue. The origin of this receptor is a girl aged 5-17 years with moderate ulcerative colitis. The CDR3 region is CATSRPQWGDIPSGANVLTF. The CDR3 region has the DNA TGTGCCACCAGCAGACCTCAGTGGGGGGACATACCCTCTGGGGCCAACGTCCTGACTTTC.